What follows are 31 T cell receptor beta chains derived from one specimen sequenced in a study of blood T cells in healthy people across ages. Combining a sample-barcoded 5' primer with a J-beta primer mix, a second PCR ran for about 7 to 11 cycles. TCRdb independently ran MiXCR on the 5' RACE reads; one entry per CDR3 protein. The profile shows 650,000 to 800,000 distinct CDR3 sequences, around 43% of them singletons. Sequencing input: blood. Source of these receptors: a man in his 60s in good health.

The DNA of the CDR3 is TGTGCCAGCAGATCCACACCTAGCGGGGGGGCCAATGAGCAGTTCTTC. Encoded protein: CASRSTPSGGANEQFF. This sequence joins TRBV28 and TRBJ2-1, with 12 bases fitting TRBD2. Germline V lookup: CDR1 MDHEN, CDR2 SYDVKM. Trimming cost V 6 bases and J 6 bases; bases outside gene matches: 9. The CDR3 extends over 16 amino acids.

This clonotype was observed a few times. The rearrangement uses TRBV27 and TRBJ2-4; D may be TRBD1 (6 bases). The DNA end is a closer match to TRBJ2-7, so the J assignment may be wrong. The V gene's germline CDR1 is MNHEY and CDR2 SMNVEV (reference sequence). CDR3 size: 15 residues. For the CDR3, the DNA is TGTGCCAGCAGTTTCCAGGGGAAGGGTAACTACGAGCAGTACTTC. Encoded protein: CASSFQGKGNYEQYF.

V is TRBV20-1 and J is TRBJ1-4; D gene ambiguous. Germline values: CDR1 DFQATT, CDR2 SNEGSKA (reference sequence). The CDR3 covers 13 residues. Trimming cost V 1 base and J 5 bases, with 8 bases left between them. For the CDR3, the DNA is TGCAGTGCTAGAGCCTCGGGAAATGAAAAACTGTTTTTT. This translates into CSARASGNEKLFF.

In this sample, this clonotype turned up a few times. The V gene is TRBV10-3, the J gene TRBJ1-1; D call uncertain. The germline V and J ends were trimmed by 11 bases and 3 bases, with 16 bases remaining between them. There are 13 residues in the CDR3. CDR1 is ENHRY, CDR2 SYGVKD, per germline. For the CDR3, the DNA is TGTGCCGTGCGGACGGTGGTTGACACTGAAGCTTTCTTT. Residues: CAVRTVVDTEAFF.

The chain recombines TRBV4-3 with TRBJ2-1, with 9 nucleotides matching TRBD2. The CDR3 has 18 amino acids. CDR1 LGHNA and CDR2 YSLEER come from the germline V gene. The J segment lost 1 base and the V segment lost 0 bases, leaving 7 bases of the junction unmatched. The CDR3 DNA follows: TGCGCCAGCAGCCAAGATTGGGCTAGCGGGGTTTCCTACAATGAGCAGTTCTTC. Translation: CASSQDWASGVSYNEQFF.

As regards this clonotype: A read error may account for a junction end that differs from germline. The V gene is TRBV20-1, the J gene TRBJ1-1; D ambiguous. The germline CDR1 and CDR2 sequences are DFQATT and SNEGSKA (reference sequence). The CDR3 length is 14 residues. This chain's CDR3 is CSARVLGMHTEAFF. CDR3 bases: TGCAGTGCCAGAGTCTTGGGTATGCACACTGAAGCTTTCTTT.

Of note for this clonotype: Relative to the germline gene, one junction end is altered; a read error may explain this. The chain joins TRBV30 to TRBJ2-1; D perhaps matches TRBD1 (5 bases). The CDR3 has 13 amino acids. Per germline, CDR1 GTSNPN and CDR2 SVGIG (reference sequence). CDR3 protein: CALSVQATNEQFF. The CDR3 nucleotides are TGTGCCTTGAGTGTACAGGCGACGAATGAGCAGTTCTTC.

The chain employs TRBV7-2 and TRBJ2-1; D is uncertain. Between the trimmed V and J ends, which lost 0 bases and 0 bases, there was a span of 9 bases. CDR3 length: 16 amino acids. Germline CDR1 is SGHTA and CDR2 is FQGNSA. The CDR3 nucleotides read TGTGCCAGCAGCTTAGCGTCGGACCACTCCTACAATGAGCAGTTCTTC. It encodes CASSLASDHSYNEQFF.

This clonotype was counted only a few times. The chain joins TRBV20-1 to TRBJ2-1; 8 nucleotides align to TRBD2. Germline V CDR1 and CDR2: DFQATT, SNEGSKA (reference sequence). The CDR3 covers 12 residues. Trimming removed 3 bases from V and 9 bases from J; junction bases left unmatched: 4. Written as DNA, the CDR3 is TGCAGTGCTAGCGGGGGGGTAAGTGAGCAGTTCTTC. This codes for CSASGGVSEQFF.

There are a few counts of this clonotype. The chain is built from TRBV20-1 and TRBJ2-1, with 12 bases that match TRBD2. The V gene end was trimmed by 1 base and the J gene end by 4 bases; junction bases not matched to a gene: 11. CDR1 and CDR2 (germline): DFQATT, SNEGSKA (reference sequence). The CDR3 extends over 18 amino acids. DNA of the CDR3: TGCAGTGCTAGAGTAGCTAGCGGGGGGGCCAGTAGGTACAATGAGCAGTTCTTC. This sequence encodes CSARVASGGASRYNEQFF.

The chain carries TRBV5-1 and TRBJ2-6, with D unclear. Trimming took 2 bases from V and 2 from J, leaving 17 bases between them. Germline loops: CDR1 SGHRS, CDR2 YFSETQ. CDR3 length: 18 amino acids. The CDR3 DNA is TGCGCCAGCAGCTTTGCCGTGAGTTCGGCGCCTGGGGCCAACGTCCTGACTTTC. It specifies CASSFAVSSAPGANVLTF.

This clonotype was counted a few times. The V and J genes are TRBV28 and TRBJ2-5; 10 bases are shared with TRBD1. Germline CDR1 reads MDHEN; CDR2 reads SYDVKM. With V trimmed by 6 bases and J by 4 bases, 11 bases remained unmatched. The CDR3 is made up of 16 amino acids. CDR3 region: CASSQTGGLLRETQYF. CDR3 DNA sequence: TGTGCCAGCAGCCAGACAGGGGGCTTATTGAGAGAGACCCAGTACTTC.

This clonotype appeared a few times. The J gene is TRBJ2-5, the V gene TRBV7-9; 7 nucleotides align to TRBD2. CDR1 and CDR2 (germline): SEHNR, FQNEAQ (reference sequence). The length of the CDR3 is 14 residues. V lost 4 bases and J lost 0; bases outside the gene matches: 2. The CDR3 region is CASSSSGYQETQYF. For the CDR3, the DNA is TGTGCCAGCAGCTCTAGCGGATACCAAGAGACCCAGTACTTC.

This clonotype was observed a handful of times. The V and J genes are TRBV20-1 and TRBJ2-7; possibly TRBD1 for D (6 bases). The CDR3 loop spans 14 amino acids. Per the germline V gene, CDR1 is DFQATT and CDR2 is SNEGSKA (reference sequence). Trimming shortened V by 2 bases and J by 7 bases, and 18 bases separated the two germline ends. The CDR3 DNA reads TGCAGTGCTAGAAGACAGGACTCCTACAATGAGCAGTACTTC. Protein: CSARRQDSYNEQYF.

A remark on this clonotype: A much more abundant neighbour one base away suggests this may be a read error. V and J are TRBV20-1 and TRBJ2-5, with 14 nucleotides matching TRBD2. Germline V gene sequence: CDR1 DFQATT, CDR2 SNEGSKA (reference sequence). CDR3 size: 15 residues. Trimming at V came to 0 bases and at J to 5 bases, leaving 2 bases not matched to a gene. The CDR3 region is CSAREGTSGGETQYF. DNA of the CDR3: TGCAGTGCTAGAGAGGGGACTAGCGGGGGTGAGACCCAGTACTTC.

This CDR3 is CAISEGPQFADTQYF. CDR3 nucleotides: TGTGCCATCAGTGAAGGACCGCAGTTCGCAGATACGCAGTATTTT. This chain links TRBV10-3 with TRBJ2-3; D gene ambiguous. From germline, CDR1 is ENHRY and CDR2 SYGVKD. The V gene lost 3 bases and the J gene lost 4 bases, with 14 bases spanning the gap. The CDR3 is 15 residues long.

The genes are TRBV6-2 or TRBV6-3 and TRBJ2-1; the match to TRBD1 covers 11 bases. Germline V gene data show CDR1 as MNHEY and CDR2 as SVGEGT. The CDR3 has 16 residues. V shed 6 bases, J shed 7 bases, and the junction held 11 bases outside the gene matches. The CDR3 is CASRAHGQGARNEQFF. DNA of the CDR3: TGTGCCAGCAGGGCCCATGGACAGGGGGCGCGGAATGAGCAGTTCTTC.

This clonotype was seen more than once but under ten times. V is TRBV15 and J is TRBJ2-7, with a tentative D call TRBD1 (6 bases). The germline V gene has CDR1 LNHNV and CDR2 YYDKDF (reference sequence). The CDR3 loop spans 16 amino acids. Trimming removed 3 bases from V and 3 bases from J, with 18 bases in between. The CDR3 coding sequence is TGTGCCACCAGCAGTACCTTGACAGGAAACTTCTACGAGCAGTACTTC. Amino acids: CATSSTLTGNFYEQYF. The whole variable domain, remainder taken from reference TRBV15 and TRBJ2-7, is DAMVIQNPRYQVTQFGKPVTLSCSQTLNHNVMYWYQQKSSQAPKLLFHYYDKDFNNEADTPDNFQSRRPNTSFCFLDIRSPGLGDTAMYLCATSSTLTGNFYEQYFGPGTRLTVT.

The V gene is TRBV28, the J gene TRBJ1-2, with TRBD1 matching 9 bases. V dropped 7 bases and J dropped 5; count of bases not matched to a gene: 8. Looked up from germline, CDR1 is MDHEN and CDR2 is SYDVKM. The CDR3 sequence is 14 residues long. The CDR3 loop is CASTRDRVFYGYTF. CDR3 bases: TGTGCCAGCACTAGGGACAGGGTCTTTTATGGCTACACCTTC.

The rearrangement links TRBV6-2 or TRBV6-3 to TRBJ2-3; 9 bases line up with TRBD1. CDR1 is MNHEY and CDR2 is SVGEGT in the germline V gene. Trimming removed 2 bases from V and 3 bases from J; junction bases left unmatched: 3. This CDR3 has 15 residues. DNA of the CDR3: TGTGCCAGCAGTTACGGGGGACAGGGAACAGATACGCAGTATTTT. Its protein product is CASSYGGQGTDTQYF.

This rearrangement joins TRBV24-1 to TRBJ2-2, with D uncertain. V lost 3 bases and J lost 6, with 7 bases in between. This CDR3 spans 13 amino acids. In germline, CDR1 is KGHDR, CDR2 SFDVKD. CDR3 in DNA: TGTGCCACCAGTGATGGTTTATCCGGGGAGCTGTTTTTT. Protein: CATSDGLSGELFF.

The chain is built from TRBV3-1 and TRBJ1-4, with 9 bases that match TRBD1. Losses at the gene ends were 0 bases for V and 7 bases for J; bases not matched to a gene: 6. Germline-derived CDR1 and CDR2 are LGHDT and YNNKEL (reference sequence). This CDR3 region has 16 residues. The CDR3 sequence: CASSQDVGTGFEKLFF. For the CDR3, the DNA is TGTGCCAGCAGCCAAGATGTTGGGACAGGGTTTGAAAAACTGTTTTTT.

The J gene is TRBJ2-5, the V gene TRBV13; 9 bases are shared with TRBD2. The CDR3 runs 15 residues. Per germline, CDR1 PRHDT and CDR2 FYEKMQ (reference sequence). V trimming: 4 bases; J trimming: 7 bases; junction bases outside the gene matches: 10. CDR3 in DNA: TGTGCCAGCAGCTCGGTCGCTAGCGGGGTTGGGACCCAGTACTTC. Translated, it gives CASSSVASGVGTQYF. Using reference TRBV13 and TRBJ2-5 for the parts outside the CDR3, the full variable domain is AAGVIQSPRHLIKEKRETATLKCYPIPRHDTVYWYQQGPGQDPQFLISFYEKMQSDKGSIPDRFSAQQFSDYHSELNMSSLELGDSALYFCASSSVASGVGTQYFGPGTRLLVL.

This clonotype appeared a few times. The chain recombines TRBV28 with TRBJ1-2; 12 nucleotides agree with TRBD1. The CDR3 has 16 amino acids. The V gene's germline CDR1 is MDHEN and CDR2 SYDVKM. Unmatched junction bases numbered 4, after V lost 5 bases and J lost 0 bases. CDR3: CASSGTGGLTNYGYTF. CDR3 in DNA: TGTGCCAGCAGTGGGACAGGGGGCCTTACTAACTATGGCTACACCTTC.

This clonotype occurred many times. The chain links TRBV20-1 to TRBJ1-5; the D gene is possibly TRBD1 (6 bases). This CDR3 is 15 amino acids long. The ends were cut back, 2 bases at V and 4 bases at J, with 15 bases in the middle. Germline-derived CDR1 and CDR2 are DFQATT and SNEGSKA (reference sequence). CDR3 loop: CSARKTGNVNQPQHF. The CDR3 nucleotides read TGCAGTGCTAGAAAAACAGGGAATGTTAATCAGCCCCAGCATTTT.

This clonotype showed up just a few times. The CDR3: CASSEILGQGWTKNIQYF. In nucleotides, the CDR3 is TGTGCCAGCAGTGAAATTTTGGGACAGGGTTGGACCAAAAACATTCAGTACTTC. The genes are TRBV6-1 and TRBJ2-4, with TRBD1 matching 9 bases. V was clipped by 2 bases and J by 2 bases; unmatched bases: 10. The germline CDR1 and CDR2 sequences are MNHNS and SASEGT. The CDR3 has 18 amino acids.

This clonotype has a count of ten or more. This chain connects TRBV29-1 to TRBJ1-6, with 11 bases aligning to TRBD1. Germline-derived CDR1 and CDR2 are SQVTM and ANQGSEA. Germline trimming cut 5 bases from V and 7 bases from J; bases unmatched to any gene: 7. CDR3 length equals 15 residues. CDR3: CSVRTGGVGNSPLHF. CDR3 sequence (DNA): TGCAGCGTTCGGACAGGGGGCGTCGGGAATTCACCCCTCCACTTT.

This clonotype came up a few times. The V gene is TRBV28, the J gene TRBJ2-3; D gene unclear. The V gene's germline CDR1 is MDHEN and CDR2 SYDVKM. The CDR3 has 17 amino acids. V was pared by 3 bases and J by 4 bases, with 20 bases between. CDR3 sequence: CASSLILNLLGADTQYF. CDR3 bases: TGTGCCAGCAGTTTGATCCTGAATCTCCTGGGCGCAGATACGCAGTATTTT.

In regard to this clonotype: The junction departs from germline at one end; a sequencing error may be responsible. This chain connects TRBV11-2 to TRBJ1-2; TRBD1 matches at 7 bases. Looked up from germline, CDR1 is SGHAT and CDR2 is FQNNGV. The CDR3 has 14 residues. The CDR3 nucleotides are TGTGTCAGCAGCTCCCTACGGACAGGAGCTGGCTACACCTTC. Translation: CVSSSLRTGAGYTF.

The V and J genes are TRBV7-9 and TRBJ2-5; 10 positions match TRBD2. The DNA end is more similar to TRBJ2-7, so the J call may be wrong. The length of the CDR3 is 14 residues. Looked up from germline, CDR1 is SEHNR and CDR2 is FQNEAQ (reference sequence). CDR3 loop: CASSPAGGRYEQYF. The DNA of the CDR3 is TGTGCCAGCAGCCCAGCGGGGGGGCGTTACGAGCAGTACTTC.

The rearrangement uses TRBV6-6 and TRBJ2-3; possible D gene TRBD1, 5 bases. V lost 0 bases and J 2 bases, leaving 9 bases between the germline ends. The CDR3 has 15 residues. Per germline, CDR1 MNHNY and CDR2 SVGAGI (reference sequence). This CDR3 is CASSYSGALTDTQYF. The CDR3 DNA sequence: TGTGCCAGCAGTTACTCAGGGGCCCTCACAGATACGCAGTATTTT.